The entry below gives a single T cell receptor beta chain sequence along with its context. Antigen: not known. Germline assignment: CDR1 SGHRS and CDR2 YFSETQ. The CDR3 contains 16 residues. J was trimmed by 0 bases and V by 4 bases; bases with no gene match: 8. TCRdb keeps only in-frame clones here, not all; method: immunoSEQ multiplex PCR. The sample records roughly 66,000 clones, more than 75% being singletons. These data are taken from a study of T cell responses to AZD1222 COVID-19 vaccine. Regarding the study as a whole: Repertoires were obtained only post-peak T cell response. Nearly half of spike-specific TCRs reportedly target variant regions that are unmutated in the B.1.351 and B.1.1.7 variants. Spike was spanned by vaccine-associated CD4 TCRs, with dominance at 160-218 and 743-854.

The specimen was peripheral blood, collected 28 days after the second dose of the MenACWY control vaccine. The rearrangement uses TRBV5-1 and TRBJ2-3, with TRBD1 identical over 7 bases. This sequence originates from an adult who received the MenACWY meningococcal vaccine as a control. The CDR3 here is CASSMGTDPSTDTQYF. Here the CDR3 DNA reads TGCGCCAGCAGCATGGGGACAGACCCTAGCACAGATACGCAGTATTTT.